Shown below are 5 T cell receptor beta chains from a single sample sequenced in a study of identical twins. Using its own MiXCR run on the 5' RACE reads, TCRdb lists one record per CDR3 protein. The sample carries roughly 690,000 distinct CDR3 sequences, around 5.7% recorded once. Sequenced sample: naive T cells sorted from blood. These receptors originate from a man aged 18 to 30 in good health.

The table lists this clonotype with a few counts. CDR3 nucleotide sequence: TGTGCCACCAGTGAGGCCGGGACTAGTCTGCCCAATGAGCAGTTCTTC. As protein: CATSEAGTSLPNEQFF. The rearrangement joins TRBV24-1 to TRBJ2-1; 8 positions match TRBD2. The germline gives CDR1 KGHDR, CDR2 SFDVKD. V lost 4 bases, J lost 6 bases, and 10 bases stayed unmatched. This CDR3 has 16 amino acids.

The table lists this clonotype with many counts. The chain joins TRBV25-1 to TRBJ1-1; a possible D gene is TRBD1 (6 bases). From germline, CDR1 is MGHDK and CDR2 SYGVNS. The CDR3 runs 12 residues. Trimming left V 6 bases short and J 6 bases short, with 11 bases between. The CDR3 spells CASRRGVAEAFF. In DNA form, the CDR3 reads TGTGCCAGCAGGAGGGGGGTCGCTGAAGCTTTCTTT.

The chain combines TRBV30 with TRBJ2-2; D call uncertain. This CDR3 comprises 13 residues. CDR1 and CDR2 from the germline V gene are GTSNPN and SVGIG (reference sequence). Trimming cost V 0 bases and J 5 bases, with 7 bases left between them. CDR3 amino acids: CAWSVWVTGELFF. CDR3 nucleotides: TGTGCCTGGAGTGTATGGGTGACCGGGGAGCTGTTTTTT.

This clonotype turned up a few times. This rearrangement joins TRBV6-1 to TRBJ1-6; a weak D match, TRBD1 (5 bases). Trimming removed 4 bases from V and 6 bases from J, with 10 bases in between. The CDR3 is 14 residues long. Germline loops: CDR1 MNHNS, CDR2 SASEGT. This chain's CDR3 is CASSVGRPNSPLHF. DNA of the CDR3: TGTGCCAGCAGTGTGGGACGCCCTAATTCACCCCTCCACTTT.

This clonotype showed up many times. This chain joins TRBV11-2 and TRBJ2-3; 8 nucleotides agree with TRBD2. There are 13 residues in the CDR3. The germline CDR1 and CDR2 sequences are SGHAT and FQNNGV. V lost 5 bases and J lost 14; bases outside the gene matches: 12. CDR3 bases: TGTGCCAGCAGCGTAACCCTAAGCGGGGGCCGGTATTTT. This gives the protein CASSVTLSGGRYF.